This TCR beta chain derives from a study of blood T cells in healthy people across ages. Findings of the study overall: Estimated diversity that came from one million T cells was considered an underestimate.

The draw of peripheral blood yielded ten milliliters from each donor. No fewer than 5.5 micrograms of total RNA were isolated from every sample. The CDR3 runs 13 residues. The germline CDR1 and CDR2 sequences are MNHEY and SVGEGT. V was cut by 5 bases and J by 6 bases, with 13 bases left in between. A J-beta primer mix and a sample-barcoded 5' primer were used in a second PCR of about 7 to 12 cycles. Each cDNA molecule was tagged by a template-switch adaptor with 12 random nucleotides. Each CDR3 protein gets one entry after TCRdb re-called the 5' RACE reads with MiXCR. This sample yields approximately 800,000 distinct CDR3 sequences, of which roughly 35% are seen a single time; under 15% belongs to the top ten. In the case of this clonotype: No antigen is known for it.

The TCR was taken from a man in his late teens or twenties in good health. The sample comprised blood. The chain employs TRBV6-2 or TRBV6-3 and TRBJ1-1; perhaps TRBD1 as D (6 bases). This CDR3 reads CASSATGLAEAFF. The CDR3 DNA follows: TGTGCCAGCAGTGCAACAGGGTTGGCTGAAGCTTTCTTT.